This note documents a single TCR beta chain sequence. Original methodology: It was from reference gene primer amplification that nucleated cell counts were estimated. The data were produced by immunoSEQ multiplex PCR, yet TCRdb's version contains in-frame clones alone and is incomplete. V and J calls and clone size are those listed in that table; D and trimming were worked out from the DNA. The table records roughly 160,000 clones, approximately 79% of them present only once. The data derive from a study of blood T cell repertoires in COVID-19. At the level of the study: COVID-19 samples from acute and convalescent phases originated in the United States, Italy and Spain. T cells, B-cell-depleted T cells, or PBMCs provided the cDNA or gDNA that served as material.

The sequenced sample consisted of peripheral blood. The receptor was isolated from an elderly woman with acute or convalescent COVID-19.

The CDR3 coding sequence is TGTGCCAGCAGCTTCTCGACCGCGACTAGCGGCTACAATGAGCAGTTCTTC. Its protein product is CASSFSTATSGYNEQFF. The V gene is TRBV9, the J gene TRBJ2-1; 9 positions match TRBD2. This CDR3 comprises 17 residues. The germline V gene encodes CDR1 SGDLS and CDR2 YYNGEE. The ends lost 4 bases at V and 3 bases at J; junction bases unmatched: 11.